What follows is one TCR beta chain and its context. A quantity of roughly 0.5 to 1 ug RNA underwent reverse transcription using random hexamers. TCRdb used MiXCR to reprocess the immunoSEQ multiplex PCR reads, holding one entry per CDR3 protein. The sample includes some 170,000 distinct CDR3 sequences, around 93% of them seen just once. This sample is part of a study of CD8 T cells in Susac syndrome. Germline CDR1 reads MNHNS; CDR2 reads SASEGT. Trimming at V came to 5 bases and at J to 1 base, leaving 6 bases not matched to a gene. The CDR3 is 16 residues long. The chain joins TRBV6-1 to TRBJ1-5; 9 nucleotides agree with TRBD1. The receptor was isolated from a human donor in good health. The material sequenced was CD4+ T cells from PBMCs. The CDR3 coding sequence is TGTGCCAGCAGTCCCGCGGACAGGGGAAGCAATCAGCCCCAGCATTTT. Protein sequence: CASSPADRGSNQPQHF.